A selection of T cell receptor beta chains follows, all from one sample in a study of T cells after yellow fever vaccination. TCRdb reanalysed the 5' RACE reads using MiXCR and keeps one entry per CDR3 protein. The repertoire consists of about 510,000 distinct CDR3 sequences, with roughly a fifth occurring once and the leading ten covering around 16%. The sample was PBMCs, taken approximately 22 days after the first yellow fever vaccination. The receptors shown here come from a young man who received the YFV17D yellow fever vaccine. CDR3s include the opening cysteine and the closing phenylalanine or tryptophan. Fields, in order: J gene, D gene, clone size, V gene, CDR3 DNA, CDR3 protein. The D gene is left open where the match is weak. Size is stated for part of the rows, as once, few or many counts, or as a class when the clone is expanded.

TRBJ1-4 | NA | NA | TRBV7-9 | TGTGCCAGCAGCTTAGCCAGCTTGAATGAAAAACTGTTTTTT | CASSLASLNEKLFF
TRBJ1-3 | NA | NA | TRBV12-3/TRBV12-4 | TGTGCCAGCATTCTAGCCCGGACGGACTCTGGAAACACCATATATTTT | CASILARTDSGNTIYF
TRBJ2-1 | TRBD2 | NA | TRBV5-1 | TGCGCCAGCAGCTTGGGGGCTAGCGGGGGGTCGTTAAACGAGCAGTTCTTC | CASSLGASGGSLNEQFF
TRBJ2-5 | NA | NA | TRBV7-6 | TGTGCCAGCAGTTATACAGGGTCTCAAGAGACCCAGTACTTC | CASSYTGSQETQYF
TRBJ1-1 | NA | NA | TRBV6-1 | TGTGCCAGCAGTGCCCCGGGAAGGAACACTGAAGCTTTCTTT | CASSAPGRNTEAFF
TRBJ1-1 | TRBD1 | NA | TRBV7-9 | TGTGCCAGCAGCTTTGACAGGGTCGCTGAAGCTTTCTTT | CASSFDRVAEAFF
TRBJ1-1 | NA | many | TRBV4-1 | TGTGCCAGCAGCCAAGAGATGAACACTGAAGCTTTCTTT | CASSQEMNTEAFF
TRBJ1-5 | NA | NA | TRBV2 | TGTGCCAGCAGTGAGCAGACTAGCAATCAGCCCCAGCATTTT | CASSEQTSNQPQHF
TRBJ2-5 | NA | NA | TRBV5-1 | TGCGCCAGCAGCTTGGCCCGGCCGCTAGAGACCCAGTACTTC | CASSLARPLETQYF
TRBJ2-3 | TRBD2 | few | TRBV20-1 | TGCAGTGCTAGACCGACTAGCGGGGGTACAGATACGCAGTATTTT | CSARPTSGGTDTQYF
TRBJ1-2 | TRBD1 | few | TRBV3-1 | TGTGCCAGCAGCCTTAGCCGTTCGGGACAGAACTATGGCTACACCTTC | CASSLSRSGQNYGYTF
TRBJ2-1 | NA | few | TRBV5-1 | TGCGCCAGCTTTTTCAGGGACTCCTACAATGAGCAGTTCTTC | CASFFRDSYNEQFF
TRBJ1-5 | NA | few | TRBV12-3/TRBV12-4 | TGTGCCAGCAGTTCGATGGAGCAGCCCCAGCATTTT | CASSSMEQPQHF
TRBJ1-4 | NA | NA | TRBV15 | TGTGCCACCAGCAGAGTGGGCAGGGAAAATGAAAAACTGTTTTTT | CATSRVGRENEKLFF
TRBJ2-1 | NA | few | TRBV19 | TGTGCCAGTAGTATGAGGAGGGAACGGAGATACAATGAGCAGTTCTTC | CASSMRRERRYNEQFF
TRBJ2-1 | NA | few | TRBV18 | TGTGCCAGCTCACCCGAAGGGGGGGGCAGGGACAATGAGCAGTTCTTC | CASSPEGGGRDNEQFF
TRBJ2-1 | TRBD2 | NA | TRBV27 | TGTGCCAGCAGTGAGCGGGGGGGCGAATCCCTATCCTACAATGAGCAGTTCTTC | CASSERGGESLSYNEQFF
TRBJ2-5 | NA | few | TRBV20-1 | TGCAGTGCCCGGACGGGAGAGACCCAGTACTTC | CSARTGETQYF
TRBJ2-7 | TRBD2 | few | TRBV5-1 | TGCGCCAGCAGTCCGTCTGCGGGGGGATCTTACGACTTTTACGAGCAGTACTTC | CASSPSAGGSYDFYEQYF
TRBJ2-1 | NA | few | TRBV9 | TGTGCCAGCAGCGTACGGGGGGCACTAGCTGGCAATGAGCAGTTCTTC | CASSVRGALAGNEQFF
TRBJ1-2 | TRBD1 | NA | TRBV20-1 | TGCAGTGCTAGTCACAGGGGACTCGGCTACACCTTC | CSASHRGLGYTF
TRBJ1-5 | NA | NA | TRBV10-2 | TGCGCCAGCAGTGAAGGGCAGCTCAATCAGCCCCAGCATTTT | CASSEGQLNQPQHF
TRBJ1-2 | NA | few | TRBV5-1 | TGCGCCAGCAGCGACGTAGGATCAAACTATGGCTACACCTTC | CASSDVGSNYGYTF
TRBJ2-1 | TRBD2 | few | TRBV11-2 | TGTGCCAGCAGCTTAGTGGCGGGGGGGCTTCCCTACAATGAGCAGTTCTTC | CASSLVAGGLPYNEQFF
TRBJ1-2 | NA | NA | TRBV6-5 | TGTGCCAGCAGTAGTAACGGACTCGACTATGGCTACACCTTC | CASSSNGLDYGYTF
TRBJ1-5 | NA | few | TRBV6-5 | TGTGCCAGCAGTTTTCTTCGGTCCAATCAGCCCCAGCATTTT | CASSFLRSNQPQHF
TRBJ2-7 | TRBD1 | NA | TRBV5-1 | TGCGCCAGCAGCCAGGACAGGGCCGAGCAGTACTTC | CASSQDRAEQYF
TRBJ1-4 | NA | many | TRBV5-1 | TGCGCCAGCAGCTTGGGGGGGAACTCTGAAAAACTGTTTTTT | CASSLGGNSEKLFF
TRBJ2-5 | TRBD1 | NA | TRBV7-9 | TGTGCCAGCAGCTCACAGGGGTACCAAGAGACCCAGTACTTC | CASSSQGYQETQYF
TRBJ2-7 | NA | few | TRBV20-1 | TGCAGTGCTACCCGACAGGTGCCCTACGAGCAGTACTTC | CSATRQVPYEQYF
TRBJ1-5 | NA | few | TRBV20-1 | TGCAGTGTGAGGGCGGGAGACCAGCCCCAGCATTTT | CSVRAGDQPQHF
TRBJ1-5 | NA | many | TRBV7-6 | TGTGCCAGCAGCTTAGCCAGTGGCCTAAACCAGCCCCAGCATTTT | CASSLASGLNQPQHF
TRBJ1-1 | NA | few | TRBV7-9 | TGTGCCAGCAGCTTAGCGCTAGTGAACACTGAAGCTTTCTTT | CASSLALVNTEAFF
TRBJ2-2 | TRBD1 | NA | TRBV12-5 | TGTGCTAGTGGTTTGGCGTCGACAGGGGACACCGGGGAGCTGTTTTTT | CASGLASTGDTGELFF
TRBJ2-2 | TRBD1 | NA | TRBV6-5 | TGTGCCAGCAGTTATTACGGTCTGGGACAGATACCCACCGGGGAGCTGTTTTTT | CASSYYGLGQIPTGELFF
TRBJ1-5 | NA | few | TRBV6-5 | TGTGCCAGCAGTTGGCTCGGAACAATCAATCAGCCCCAGCATTTT | CASSWLGTINQPQHF
TRBJ2-1 | NA | few | TRBV4-3 | TGCGCCAGCAGCCAAGATACGAGGGGCAATGAGCAGTTCTTC | CASSQDTRGNEQFF
TRBJ1-1 | NA | NA | TRBV5-1 | TGCGCCAGCAGCTTCCTTCAGGGCCTGAACACTGAAGCTTTCTTT | CASSFLQGLNTEAFF
TRBJ1-2 | TRBD1 | NA | TRBV5-1 | TGCGCCAGCAGAACCGGGACAGGGGAGGGCTACACCTTC | CASRTGTGEGYTF
TRBJ2-5 | NA | few | TRBV15 | TGTGCCACCAGCCCCGACGGGCAAGAGACCCAGTACTTC | CATSPDGQETQYF
TRBJ1-1 | NA | many | TRBV11-2 | TGTGCCAGCAGATGGGACGGGACGAACACTGAAGCTTTCTTT | CASRWDGTNTEAFF
TRBJ2-7 | TRBD2 | few | TRBV20-1 | TGCAGTGCTAGACCTAGCGGGGGGGCAAGGGAGCAGTACTTC | CSARPSGGAREQYF
TRBJ1-1 | NA | few | TRBV12-3/TRBV12-4 | TGTGCCAGTTCCCTTCCTAAGGGGCGGGCGGAAGCTTTCTTT | CASSLPKGRAEAFF
TRBJ1-1 | NA | few | TRBV20-1 | TGCAGTGCTAGGGAAAGGTTGACGGTCACTGAAGCTTTCTTT | CSARERLTVTEAFF
TRBJ2-3 | NA | few | TRBV5-1 | TGCGCCAGCAGCTTGTCCCCAGGGACAGATACGCAGTATTTT | CASSLSPGTDTQYF
TRBJ1-2 | NA | NA | TRBV4-1 | TGCGCCAGCAGCCAAGATGGGTCTAACTATGGCTACACCTTC | CASSQDGSNYGYTF
TRBJ2-6 | TRBD2 | NA | TRBV19 | TGTGCCAGTAGTATAGACTCCCGCGGGGGGGCTGGGGCCAACGTCCTGACTTTC | CASSIDSRGGAGANVLTF
TRBJ1-2 | NA | few | TRBV7-2 | TGTGCCAGCAGCCCCGCCGGACAAGTAGGTTATGGCTACACCTTC | CASSPAGQVGYGYTF
TRBJ2-5 | TRBD2 | NA | TRBV10-3 | TGTGCCATCAGTGATCCACTAGCGGAGACCCAGTACTTC | CAISDPLAETQYF
TRBJ2-5 | TRBD2 | NA | TRBV6-5 | TGTGCCAGCAGTTACACAAGCGGGGGGCTCTCGGAGACCCAGTACTTC | CASSYTSGGLSETQYF
TRBJ2-7 | TRBD1 | many | TRBV5-5 | TGTGCCAGCAGCTTGGGACAGGGAGTTTCCTACGAGCAGTACTTC | CASSLGQGVSYEQYF
TRBJ1-2 | NA | NA | TRBV7-8 | TGTGCCAGCAGCCTGGCCGCTGGACCGCGGGGATTTCGGGTCTATGGCTACACCTTC | CASSLAAGPRGFRVYGYTF
TRBJ2-2 | NA | few | TRBV7-3 | TGTGCCAGCAGCTTAACCGCCGGGGAGCTGTTTTTT | CASSLTAGELFF
TRBJ2-7 | TRBD2 | NA | TRBV19 | TGTGCCAGTAGTATAGATGGGCGGGAGACCTACGAGCAGTACTTC | CASSIDGRETYEQYF
TRBJ2-5 | TRBD2 | NA | TRBV20-1 | TGCAGTGCTTTCCCCGGAGAGCGGGGGGGGGAGACCCAGTACTTC | CSAFPGERGGETQYF